Listed below are T cell receptor beta chains from one sample, sequenced in a study of T cell responses to AZD1222 COVID-19 vaccine. Only in-frame clones appear in the TCRdb table, and some are missing; sequencing was by immunoSEQ multiplex PCR. Of roughly 72,000 clones listed, 85% are singletons. This sample comprised peripheral blood, obtained on day 0 of AZD1222 vaccination. The receptors stem from an adult in good health. Each CDR3 is given with its conserved first and last residue. D genes are given only for firm matches. The size of a clone is reported for some rows only, either as once, few or many, or as a class for expanded clones.

size: .
V: TRBV6-4
J: TRBJ2-7
D: .
DNA: TGTGCCAGCAGTGACGGAGTTACCCACGAGCAGTACTTC
CDR3: CASSDGVTHEQYF

size: .
V: TRBV6-5
J: TRBJ1-5
D: .
DNA: TGTGCCAGCTACGGACATGAGGGCCAGCCCCAGCATTTT
CDR3: CASYGHEGQPQHF

size: .
V: TRBV6-6
J: TRBJ2-7
D: TRBD1
DNA: TGTGCCAGCAGTTCACAGGGGGGCCTAGGCGAGCAGTACTTC
CDR3: CASSSQGGLGEQYF

size: .
V: TRBV2
J: TRBJ1-4
D: .
DNA: TGTGCAAGTACCGCCACGGGAAGGGCTAATGAAAAACTGTTTTTT
CDR3: CASTATGRANEKLFF

size: .
V: TRBV3-1/TRBV3-2
J: TRBJ1-2
D: .
DNA: TGTGCCAGCAGCCAATCGTCAGGGTCCTATGGCTACACCTTC
CDR3: CASSQSSGSYGYTF

size: .
V: TRBV7-9
J: TRBJ2-7
D: .
DNA: TGTGCCAGCAGTCTCCGGCCGGGCCTAGAGCAGTACTTC
CDR3: CASSLRPGLEQYF

size: .
V: TRBV5-1
J: TRBJ1-5
D: .
DNA: TGCGCCAGCAGCTTTGGAAGCAATCAGCCCCAGCATTTT
CDR3: CASSFGSNQPQHF

size: few
V: TRBV5-1
J: TRBJ2-6
D: .
DNA: TGCGCCAGCAGCTTGGGGAGGGGTCTCTCTGGGGCCAACGTCCTGACTTTC
CDR3: CASSLGRGLSGANVLTF

size: .
V: TRBV6-5
J: TRBJ1-1
D: .
DNA: TGTGCCAGCAGTCAAACAGGGTCCCTTAAAAAAGCTTTCTTT
CDR3: CASSQTGSLKKAFF

size: .
V: TRBV10-3
J: TRBJ2-7
D: TRBD1
DNA: TGTGCCATCAGTGGTAGGACAGGGGTCGGGGAGCAGTACTTC
CDR3: CAISGRTGVGEQYF

size: .
V: TRBV6-5
J: TRBJ2-7
D: .
DNA: TGTGCCAGCAGTTCCTATCTCTACGAGCAGTACTTC
CDR3: CASSSYLYEQYF

size: .
V: TRBV11-2
J: TRBJ1-2
D: .
DNA: TGTGCCAGCAGCCTCCAGATTGGGGGGGATGGCTACACCTTC
CDR3: CASSLQIGGDGYTF

size: few
V: TRBV7-6
J: TRBJ2-2
D: .
DNA: TGTGCCAGCAGCTTAGCGGGAATGGGTACCGGGGAGCTGTTTTTT
CDR3: CASSLAGMGTGELFF

size: .
V: TRBV3-1/TRBV3-2
J: TRBJ2-7
D: .
DNA: TGTGCCAGCAGCCCCCGACTAGAATCCTACGAGCAGTACTTC
CDR3: CASSPRLESYEQYF

size: .
V: TRBV10-3
J: TRBJ1-5
D: .
DNA: TGTGCCATCAGCAGGGCTGGCAATCAGCCCCAGCATTTT
CDR3: CAISRAGNQPQHF

size: .
V: TRBV10-1
J: TRBJ2-2
D: .
DNA: TGCGCCAGCAGCGAGGGGCCAACCTGGAACACCGGGGAGCTGTTTTTT
CDR3: CASSEGPTWNTGELFF

size: .
V: TRBV5-4
J: TRBJ2-7
D: .
DNA: TGTGCCAGCAGCTTCCCGGGGGGCACCTACGAGCAGTACTTC
CDR3: CASSFPGGTYEQYF

size: .
V: TRBV19
J: TRBJ2-5
D: TRBD2
DNA: TGTGCCAGTAGTATATTCAGTCCGGGGGGAGAGCAGACCCAGTACTTC
CDR3: CASSIFSPGGEQTQYF

size: .
V: TRBV15
J: TRBJ2-5
D: TRBD2
DNA: TGTGCCACCAGCAGAGATTGGACTAGCGGCCAAGAGACCCAGTACTTC
CDR3: CATSRDWTSGQETQYF

size: .
V: TRBV7-7
J: TRBJ2-7
D: .
DNA: TGTGCCAGCAGCTTACGGATGGGTCCTGACTACGAGCAGTACTTC
CDR3: CASSLRMGPDYEQYF

size: .
V: TRBV11-2
J: TRBJ2-1
D: TRBD2
DNA: TGTGCCAGCAGCTCCGAGCGGGGGGTTGGGGAGCAGTTCTTC
CDR3: CASSSERGVGEQFF

size: .
V: TRBV30
J: TRBJ2-3
D: .
DNA: TGTGCCTGGAGGCTTCGTGCTACAGATACGCAGTATTTT
CDR3: CAWRLRATDTQYF

size: .
V: TRBV5-1
J: TRBJ1-4
D: TRBD1
DNA: TGCGCCAGCAGAAAAGGACAGGGTGCTAATGAAAAACTGTTTTTT
CDR3: CASRKGQGANEKLFF

size: .
V: TRBV27
J: TRBJ2-2
D: .
DNA: TGTGCCAGCAGCCCCGGGAAGGGTCTCCTTAAATCCGGGGAGCTGTTTTTT
CDR3: CASSPGKGLLKSGELFF

size: .
V: TRBV28
J: TRBJ1-2
D: .
DNA: TGTGCCAGCAGTTTAGTTACCTATGGCTACACCTTC
CDR3: CASSLVTYGYTF

size: .
V: TRBV28
J: TRBJ1-4
D: .
DNA: TGTGCCAGCGCCCGGAGGGCAGGGTGGGCTGAAAAACTGTTTTTT
CDR3: CASARRAGWAEKLFF

size: .
V: TRBV5-6
J: TRBJ1-6
D: TRBD1
DNA: TGTGCCAGCAGCCAAGACAGGGGGAATTCACCCCTCCACTTT
CDR3: CASSQDRGNSPLHF

size: once
V: TRBV30
J: TRBJ2-2
D: .
DNA: TGTGCCGCAGGAGTGTCACCCAGGGGGGACACCGGGGAGCTGTTTTTT
CDR3: CAAGVSPRGDTGELFF

size: .
V: TRBV15
J: TRBJ1-1
D: TRBD1
DNA: TGTGCCACCAGCAGAGGGCTTAGGACAGGGGGAAGGACTGAAGCTTTCTTT
CDR3: CATSRGLRTGGRTEAFF

size: .
V: TRBV5-5
J: TRBJ2-3
D: .
DNA: TGTGCCAGCAGCTTCACCGACTCAGATACGCAGTATTTT
CDR3: CASSFTDSDTQYF

size: .
V: TRBV7-3
J: TRBJ2-1
D: .
DNA: TGTGCCAGCAGCATAACAGGGTACAATGAGCAGTTCTTC
CDR3: CASSITGYNEQFF

size: .
V: TRBV5-1
J: TRBJ1-1
D: TRBD1
DNA: TGCGCCAGCAGCCATGGCACAGGGGGGACTGAAGCTTTCTTT
CDR3: CASSHGTGGTEAFF

size: .
V: TRBV12-3/TRBV12-4
J: TRBJ2-1
D: .
DNA: TGTGCCAGCAGCCGGTTAGAGGTCAATGAGCAGTTCTTC
CDR3: CASSRLEVNEQFF

size: .
V: TRBV18
J: TRBJ1-3
D: .
DNA: TGTGCCAGCTCACCCGACGGCTACTCTGGAAACACCATATATTTT
CDR3: CASSPDGYSGNTIYF

size: .
V: TRBV5-1
J: TRBJ1-3
D: TRBD1
DNA: TGCGCCAGTTCTTCACAGGGGTCCTCTGGAAACACCATATATTTT
CDR3: CASSSQGSSGNTIYF